The rows below give T cell receptor beta chains drawn from one sample of a study of CD8 T cells in Susac syndrome. TCRdb re-analysed the immunoSEQ multiplex PCR reads in MiXCR, keeping a single row per CDR3 protein. In the table there are 85,000 to 95,000 distinct CDR3 sequences, over 90% of which are singletons. The sequencing input was CD4+ T cells from PBMCs. The origin of the receptors is a human donor with Susac syndrome. Each CDR3 is given with its conserved first and last residue. A D gene is named only where the DNA matches it firmly. The listing skips clone size in some rows; elsewhere it reads once, few, many or a size class.

TRBJ2-1	-	-	TRBV4-1	CASSQDPDNEQFF	TGCGCCAGCAGCCAAGACCCAGACAATGAGCAGTTCTTC
TRBJ2-7	-	-	TRBV24-1	CATSGGPKDEQYF	TGTGCCACCAGTGGAGGGCCCAAGGACGAGCAGTACTTC
TRBJ1-1	-	-	TRBV27	CASSLGEDGAEAFF	TGTGCCAGCAGTTTAGGAGAGGATGGGGCTGAAGCTTTCTTT
TRBJ1-3	-	-	TRBV25-1	CASRSSGAGNTIYF	TGTGCCAGCAGATCGAGCGGGGCTGGAAACACCATATATTTT
TRBJ2-7	TRBD1	-	TRBV15	CATSRDQGAVQYF	TGTGCCACCAGCAGAGATCAGGGGGCCGTGCAGTACTTC
TRBJ1-6	-	once	TRBV9	CASSVGGGGGNSPLHF	TGTGCCAGCAGCGTAGGGGGAGGGGGTGGAAATTCACCCCTCCACTTT
TRBJ2-1	TRBD2	-	TRBV20-1	CSAAPAERGANNEQFF	TGCAGTGCTGCGCCCGCCGAGCGGGGGGCCAACAATGAGCAGTTCTTC
TRBJ2-1	-	-	TRBV5-6	CASSLFRTAPNEQFF	TGTGCCAGCAGCTTGTTTCGGACTGCCCCCAATGAGCAGTTCTTC
TRBJ1-1	-	-	TRBV30	CAWSVVWYSDTEAFF	TGTGCCTGGAGTGTCGTTTGGTATAGCGACACTGAAGCTTTCTTT
TRBJ2-1	TRBD2	-	TRBV4-2	CASSPRTSGGIYNEQFF	TGTGCCAGCAGCCCCCGGACTAGCGGGGGAATCTACAATGAGCAGTTCTTC
TRBJ1-6	-	-	TRBV7-6	CASSLWAENHNSPLHF	TGTGCCAGCAGCTTATGGGCGGAAAACCATAATTCACCCCTCCACTTT
TRBJ2-3	-	once	TRBV24-1	CATSDSDREYAVYF	TGTGCCACCAGTGATTCCGACAGAGAATACGCAGTGTATTTT
TRBJ1-6	-	-	TRBV6-1	CASSELGFETVNNSPLHF	TGTGCCAGCAGTGAATTAGGTTTTGAGACGGTGAATAATTCACCCCTCCACTTT
TRBJ2-5	TRBD2	-	TRBV2	CASIRLAGEETQYF	TGTGCCAGCATCCGACTAGCGGGGGAAGAGACCCAGTACTTC
TRBJ2-1	TRBD2	-	TRBV7-2	CASSLTSGDFNEQFF	TGTGCCAGCAGCCTCACTAGCGGGGACTTCAATGAGCAGTTCTTC
TRBJ1-2	-	-	TRBV29-1	CSVGTGNYGYTF	TGCAGCGTTGGAACGGGAAACTATGGCTACACCTTC
TRBJ1-1	-	-	TRBV12-3/TRBV12-4	CASSLDPGLSTEAFF	TGTGCCAGCAGTTTAGACCCAGGGTTGAGCACTGAAGCTTTCTTT
TRBJ1-2	-	-	TRBV30	CAWSTEPNYGYTF	TGTGCCTGGAGCACGGAGCCAAACTATGGCTACACCTTC
TRBJ2-7	TRBD1	-	TRBV6-6	CASSTQGVSYEQYF	TGTGCCAGCAGTACACAGGGGGTCTCCTACGAGCAGTACTTC
TRBJ1-1	TRBD1	-	TRBV29-1	CSGRGLLNTEAFF	TGCAGCGGAAGGGGGCTCCTGAACACTGAAGCTTTCTTT
TRBJ2-1	TRBD1	many	TRBV11-2	CASSRTGGSYNEQFF	TGTGCCAGCAGCCGGACAGGGGGCTCCTACAATGAGCAGTTCTTC
TRBJ1-3	-	-	TRBV29-1	CSVEASGNTIYF	TGCAGCGTTGAAGCCTCTGGAAACACCATATATTTT
TRBJ2-3	TRBD2	-	TRBV4-2	CASSQEAQRGGLDTQYF	TGTGCCAGCAGCCAAGAAGCCCAGCGGGGGGGCCTTGATACGCAGTATTTT
TRBJ1-5	TRBD1	-	TRBV18	CASSPTVTGRDQPQHF	TGTGCCAGCTCACCAACGGTGACAGGGCGGGATCAGCCCCAGCATTTT
TRBJ1-5	TRBD1	once	TRBV12-3/TRBV12-4	CASSKGTGDQPQHF	TGTGCCAGCAGTAAAGGGACAGGGGATCAGCCCCAGCATTTT
TRBJ1-5	-	-	TRBV12-3/TRBV12-4	CASPNQGGSNQPQHF	TGTGCCAGCCCGAATCAGGGCGGGAGCAATCAGCCCCAGCATTTT
TRBJ2-7	-	-	TRBV27	CASSPGTTSYEQYF	TGTGCCAGCAGTCCCGGGACAACGTCCTACGAGCAGTACTTC
TRBJ2-1	-	-	TRBV9	CASSVDEGGQAREQFF	TGTGCCAGCAGCGTAGACGAGGGGGGGCAGGCGAGAGAGCAGTTCTTC
TRBJ1-5	TRBD1	-	TRBV20-1	CSADTGTAINQPQHF	TGCAGTGCGGATACCGGGACAGCCATCAATCAGCCCCAGCATTTT
TRBJ1-5	-	-	TRBV7-6	CASSRGTNQPQHF	TGTGCCAGCAGCCGAGGGACAAATCAGCCCCAGCATTTT
TRBJ1-1	-	-	TRBV12-3/TRBV12-4	CASSDRGKGTEAFF	TGTGCCAGCAGCGATAGGGGCAAGGGGACTGAAGCTTTCTTT
TRBJ2-7	TRBD1	few	TRBV7-2	CASSPQGADEQYF	TGTGCCAGCAGCCCTCAGGGGGCGGACGAGCAGTACTTC
TRBJ2-3	-	-	TRBV30	CAWVYGTSTDTQYF	TGTGCCTGGGTATATGGGACTAGCACAGATACGCAGTATTTT
TRBJ1-2	-	-	TRBV20-1	CSARRSGGNYGYTF	TGCAGTGCTAGGCGGTCGGGGGGCAACTATGGCTACACCTTC
TRBJ2-7	-	-	TRBV20-1	CSARDLWASPVWREQYF	TGCAGTGCTAGAGATCTGTGGGCCAGCCCGGTTTGGCGGGAGCAGTACTTC
TRBJ1-1	-	-	TRBV5-1	CASSLEGHTEAFF	TGCGCCAGCAGCTTGGAGGGGCACACTGAAGCTTTCTTT
TRBJ2-7	-	-	TRBV30	CAWSVKGRRYEQYF	TGTGCCTGGAGTGTAAAGGGCAGACGCTACGAGCAGTACTTC
TRBJ2-2	-	once	TRBV9	CASSEFRGVGGELFF	TGTGCCAGCAGCGAGTTCCGAGGGGTTGGCGGGGAGCTGTTTTTT
TRBJ1-5	-	-	TRBV28	CASSFRQPNQPQHF	TGTGCCAGCAGTTTCCGACAGCCCAATCAGCCCCAGCATTTT
TRBJ1-2	-	-	TRBV12-3/TRBV12-4	CASSRGNIYGYTF	TGTGCCAGCAGTCGGGGAAATATCTATGGCTACACCTTC
TRBJ1-6	-	-	TRBV30	CACRAWGKGNSPLHF	TGTGCCTGCCGCGCTTGGGGAAAGGGTAATTCACCCCTCCACTTT
TRBJ2-3	-	few	TRBV9	CASSGDTQYF	TGTGCCAGCAGCGGGGATACGCAGTATTTT
TRBJ2-3	TRBD2	-	TRBV20-1	CSARDLAGGHTDTQYF	TGCAGTGCTAGAGATCTAGCGGGGGGTCACACAGATACGCAGTATTTT
TRBJ1-2	-	-	TRBV20-1	CSAREGIAYGYTF	TGCAGTGCTAGAGAAGGAATTGCCTATGGCTACACCTTC
TRBJ2-7	TRBD2	-	TRBV14	CASSQDQRGPSYEQYF	TGTGCCAGCAGCCAAGACCAGCGGGGGCCCTCCTACGAGCAGTACTTC
TRBJ2-5	-	-	TRBV6-5	CASSFQAGQETQYF	TGTGCCAGCAGTTTCCAGGCAGGTCAAGAGACCCAGTACTTC
TRBJ1-2	-	-	TRBV5-1	CASSLEGAGYTF	TGCGCCAGCAGCTTGGAAGGAGCCGGCTACACCTTC
TRBJ2-5	TRBD2	-	TRBV29-1	CSVDVGTTQETQYF	TGCAGCGTTGATGTCGGGACTACCCAAGAGACCCAGTACTTC
TRBJ2-2	-	-	TRBV29-1	CSVEVQGRGELFF	TGCAGCGTTGAGGTGCAGGGCCGCGGGGAGCTGTTTTTT